This entry features one TCR beta chain sequence. The antigen is undetermined. This sample was included in a study of cytomegalovirus exposure and HLA in healthy donors. Study context: In a previous analysis, more than 90 million unique TCR beta sequences were found from 150 million to 200 million T cells. Study findings and constraints: Later findings reportedly placed an Asian-associated ancestry cluster below the roughly 690-donor mean for N-insertions. There were under 200 TCR beta chains listed as cytomegalovirus-associated.

V shed 4 bases and J 6 bases; nucleotides not matched to a gene: 5. This CDR3 spans 14 amino acids. The V gene's germline CDR1 is SNHLY and CDR2 FYNNEI. PCR employed 60 Vbeta and 13 Jbeta primers. The data were produced by immunoSEQ multiplex PCR, yet TCRdb's version contains in-frame clones alone and is incomplete. The sample holds around 150,000 clones, around four fifths seen once. The sample comprised PBMCs. The V gene is TRBV2, the J gene TRBJ1-5, with 8 bases aligning to TRBD1. This clonotype was obtained from a boy between 2 and 10 years old in good health and CMV-seronegative. CDR3 protein: CASSADRDGQPQHF. CDR3 nucleotide sequence: TGTGCCAGCAGTGCGGACAGGGATGGTCAGCCCCAGCATTTT.